These 16 T cell receptor beta chains originate from one sample sequenced in a study of shared T cell receptors in the human thymus. Profiling relied on immunoSEQ multiplex PCR, and the TCRdb table lists in-frame clones only, not all of them. The sample includes over 450,000 clones, around 78% of them seen just once. This sample also appeared in a second study, on human thymus T cells.

The sample consisted of thymocytes. The receptors were sampled from a boy younger than two with a congenital heart defect.

J is TRBJ2-6 and V is TRBV7-8, with D perhaps matching TRBD1 (5 bases). CDR1 and CDR2 from the germline V gene are SGHVS and FQNEAQ. Trimming took 5 bases from V and 2 from J, leaving 13 bases between them. This CDR3 has 16 amino acids. The CDR3 region is CASSTHRLTGANVLTF. DNA for the CDR3: TGTGCCAGCAGCACACACAGGTTGACTGGGGCCAACGTCCTGACTTTC.

The table lists this clone with a count of one. CDR3 bases: TGTGCCAGCAGTGGCGACAGTAATGGCTACACCTTC. Its protein is CASSGDSNGYTF. The V gene is TRBV6-5, the J gene TRBJ1-2, with D maybe TRBD1 (5 bases). Trimming shortened V by 5 bases and J by 6 bases, and 10 bases separated the two germline ends. The CDR3 extends over 12 amino acids. The V gene's germline CDR1 is MNHEY and CDR2 SVGAGI.

The rearrangement links TRBV28 to TRBJ2-2; 8 bases are shared with TRBD2. Germline CDR1 reads MDHEN; CDR2 reads SYDVKM. V dropped 5 bases and J dropped 0; count of bases not matched to a gene: 14. The CDR3 length is 19 residues. CDR3 nucleotide sequence: TGTGCCAGCAGTAGTTTAAACCCGGGACTAGGCTCGAACACCGGGGAGCTGTTTTTT. Protein: CASSSLNPGLGSNTGELFF.

In this sample, this clone turned up a few times. V gene TRBV2 combines with J gene TRBJ2-1, with 11 positions matching TRBD2. CDR1 SNHLY and CDR2 FYNNEI come from the germline V gene. Trimming removed 7 bases from V and 9 bases from J; junction bases left unmatched: 14. The CDR3 has 16 amino acids. Here the CDR3 reads CASNQLAGGPSGEQFF. In nucleotides, the CDR3 is TGTGCCAGCAACCAATTAGCGGGAGGGCCTTCTGGTGAGCAGTTCTTC.

The rearrangement uses TRBV18 and TRBJ2-1; D possibly corresponds to TRBD2 (6 bases). CDR1 and CDR2 (germline): KGHSH, LQKENI. Trimming took 2 bases from V and 10 from J, leaving 39 bases between them. CDR3 length: 22 residues. DNA of the CDR3: TGTGCCAGCTCACCAAAGGGCAGGGAGGCTTCGGAGCGGATCTCCGCCCCATGGGAGCAGTTCTTC. Translating it yields CASSPKGREASERISAPWEQFF.

The rearrangement links TRBV4-3 to TRBJ2-2, with no clear D. V dropped 0 bases and J dropped 0 bases, with 5 bases sitting between them. CDR1 and CDR2 (germline): LGHNA, YSLEER. This CDR3 contains 15 residues. CDR3 sequence reads: CASSQEGANTGELFF. DNA for the CDR3: TGCGCCAGCAGCCAAGAGGGCGCGAACACCGGGGAGCTGTTTTTT.

The DNA for the CDR3 is TGTGCCAGCAGTGAACCCCCGGGACAGGGGAGAGGGGATACGCAGTATTTT. Translation gives CASSEPPGQGRGDTQYF. This chain links TRBV6-4 with TRBJ2-3, with 10 bases aligning to TRBD1. Germline CDR1 and CDR2: MRHNA and SNTAGT. V lost 3 bases to trimming and J lost 6 bases; unmatched junction nucleotides: 12. CDR3 size: 17 residues.

This chain connects TRBV4-1 to TRBJ1-4, with D uncertain. This CDR3 region has 17 residues. Trimming left V 2 bases short and J 8 bases short, with 21 bases between. Germline loops: CDR1 MGHRA, CDR2 YSYEKL. The DNA of the CDR3 is TGCGCCAGCAGCCAACATCCGGTAGGGAGATCTCAAGAAAAACTGTTTTTT. Translating gives CASSQHPVGRSQEKLFF.

The CDR3 bases are TGTGCCAGCAGTCGAAACACCTTAGACACGGGAGAGCAGTACTTC. Amino acid sequence: CASSRNTLDTGEQYF. The rearrangement joins TRBV28 to TRBJ2-7; possible D gene TRBD2, 5 bases. The CDR3 extends over 15 amino acids. Germline loops: CDR1 MDHEN, CDR2 SYDVKM. Between the trimmed V and J ends, which lost 5 bases and 7 bases, there was a span of 21 bases.

The chain employs TRBV5-4 and TRBJ2-1; TRBD2 agrees at 9 bases. The CDR3 is 14 residues long. The ends lost 1 base at V and 10 bases at J; junction bases unmatched: 6. CDR1 is SGHNT and CDR2 is YYREEE in the germline V gene (reference sequence). The CDR3 DNA follows: TGTGCCAGCAGCTTGAAAGCGGGAGGAAACGAGCAGTTCTTC. Translated, it gives CASSLKAGGNEQFF.

The rearrangement uses TRBV5-4 and TRBJ2-4, with 7 bases aligning to TRBD1. The germline V gene has CDR1 SGHNT and CDR2 YYREEE (reference sequence). V dropped 6 bases and J dropped 4; count of bases not matched to a gene: 13. The CDR3 covers 16 residues. The CDR3 loop reads CASTLFPLGQKNIQYF. CDR3 in DNA: TGTGCCAGCACCCTTTTTCCCCTGGGACAGAAAAACATTCAGTACTTC.

The chain has TRBV27 and TRBJ1-1; D is ambiguous. The V gene's germline CDR1 is MNHEY and CDR2 SMNVEV (reference sequence). This CDR3 spans 14 amino acids. V gave up 5 bases and J gave up 1 base, with 11 bases separating them. CDR3 residues: CASSPRQENTEAFF. The CDR3 nucleotides are TGTGCCAGCAGTCCGAGACAAGAGAACACTGAAGCTTTCTTT.

This chain links TRBV28 with TRBJ2-2; 8 bases match TRBD2. With 4 bases clipped from V and 6 bases from J, the junction kept 4 bases outside the gene matches. The CDR3 runs to 14 residues. CDR1 and CDR2 from the germline V gene are MDHEN and SYDVKM. The CDR3 DNA is TGTGCCAGCAGTTGTGGACTAGCCGCCGGGGAGCTGTTTTTT. It specifies CASSCGLAAGELFF.

For the CDR3, the DNA is TGTGCCAGCAGTGAATGGACGGGAAACATGAACACTGAAGCTTTCTTT. It codes for CASSEWTGNMNTEAFF. This chain uses TRBV25-1 with TRBJ1-1; D not certain. The CDR3 sequence is 16 residues long. From germline, CDR1 is MGHDK and CDR2 SYGVNS. Deletions cut 1 base from V and 0 bases from J, with 12 bases between.

This clone was recorded a few times. CDR3 DNA: TGTGCCAGTAGTGCGACAGGGCCCCTGTACCAAGAGACCCAGTACTTC. Translated: CASSATGPLYQETQYF. This sequence joins TRBV19 and TRBJ2-5, with 7 bases matching TRBD1. This CDR3 has 16 residues. Germline CDR1 and CDR2: LNHDA and SQIVND (reference sequence). V shed 5 bases and J 0 bases; nucleotides not matched to a gene: 9.

This chain joins TRBV6-6 and TRBJ1-6, with D tentatively TRBD1 (5 bases). Looked up from germline, CDR1 is MNHNY and CDR2 is SVGAGI (reference sequence). The CDR3 length is 13 residues. V was shortened by 6 bases and J by 12 bases, with 15 bases between the two germline ends. CDR3 protein: CASRRGARGPLHF. The CDR3 DNA is TGTGCCAGCAGGCGCGGGGCGAGGGGACCCCTCCACTTT.